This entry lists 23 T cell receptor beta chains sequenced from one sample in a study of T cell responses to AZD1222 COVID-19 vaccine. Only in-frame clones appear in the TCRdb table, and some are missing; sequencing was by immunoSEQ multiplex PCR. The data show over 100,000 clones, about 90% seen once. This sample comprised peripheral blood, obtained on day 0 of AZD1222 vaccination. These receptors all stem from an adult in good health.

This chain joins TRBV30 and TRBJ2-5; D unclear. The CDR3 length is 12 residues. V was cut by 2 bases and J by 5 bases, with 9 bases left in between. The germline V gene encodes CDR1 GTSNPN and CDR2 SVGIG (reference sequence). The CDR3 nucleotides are TGTGCCTGGAGTCGGGTAGGCGAGACCCAGTACTTC. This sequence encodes CAWSRVGETQYF.

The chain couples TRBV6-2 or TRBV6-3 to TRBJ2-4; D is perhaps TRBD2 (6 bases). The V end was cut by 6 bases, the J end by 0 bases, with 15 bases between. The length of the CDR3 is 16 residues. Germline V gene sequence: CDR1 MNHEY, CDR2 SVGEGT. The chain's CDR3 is CASSIRDWVAKNIQYF. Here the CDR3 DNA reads TGTGCCAGCAGCATCCGGGACTGGGTAGCCAAAAACATTCAGTACTTC.

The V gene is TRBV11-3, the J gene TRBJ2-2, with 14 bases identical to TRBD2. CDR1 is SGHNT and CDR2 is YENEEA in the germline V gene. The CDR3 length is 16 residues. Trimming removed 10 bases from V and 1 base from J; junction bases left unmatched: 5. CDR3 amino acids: CAIGTSGGGNTGELFF. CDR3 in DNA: TGTGCCATAGGGACTAGCGGGGGAGGGAACACCGGGGAGCTGTTTTTT.

The CDR3 bases are TGTGCCAGCAGCCAGTACCCTCGGACAGTGAACACTGAAGCTTTCTTT. Protein: CASSQYPRTVNTEAFF. The chain recombines TRBV7-6 with TRBJ1-1; maybe TRBD1 (6 bases). The length of the CDR3 is 16 residues. Deletions cut 5 bases from V and 0 bases from J, with 16 bases between. Looked up from germline, CDR1 is SGHVS and CDR2 is FNYEAQ.

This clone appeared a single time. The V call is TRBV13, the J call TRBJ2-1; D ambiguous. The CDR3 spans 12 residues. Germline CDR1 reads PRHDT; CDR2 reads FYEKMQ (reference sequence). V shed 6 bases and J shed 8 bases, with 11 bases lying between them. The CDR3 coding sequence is TGTGCCAGCAGGCTTGGTATCCATGAGCAGTTCTTC. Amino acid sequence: CASRLGIHEQFF.

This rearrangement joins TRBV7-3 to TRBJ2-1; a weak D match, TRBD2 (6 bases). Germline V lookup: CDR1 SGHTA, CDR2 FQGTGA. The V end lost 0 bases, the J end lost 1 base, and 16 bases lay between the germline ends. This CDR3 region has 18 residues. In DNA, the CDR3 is TGTGCCAGCAGCTTAACGGGGAGCGGTGGAGGGTCCTACAATGAGCAGTTCTTC. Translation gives CASSLTGSGGGSYNEQFF.

This chain's CDR3 is CASSSSGTGGFHEQFF. The CDR3 DNA reads TGTGCCAGCAGCTCGAGTGGGACAGGGGGCTTTCATGAGCAGTTCTTC. The rearrangement links TRBV5-4 to TRBJ2-1; TRBD1 agrees at 12 bases. V was clipped by 3 bases and J by 8 bases; unmatched bases: 9. The CDR3 contains 16 residues. The germline CDR1 and CDR2 sequences are SGHNT and YYREEE (reference sequence).

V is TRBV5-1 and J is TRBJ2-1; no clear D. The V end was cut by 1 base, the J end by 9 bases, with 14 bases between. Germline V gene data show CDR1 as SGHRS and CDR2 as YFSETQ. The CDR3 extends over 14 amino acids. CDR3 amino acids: CASSLNAQPVEQFF. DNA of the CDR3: TGCGCCAGCAGCTTGAATGCCCAACCGGTTGAGCAGTTCTTC.

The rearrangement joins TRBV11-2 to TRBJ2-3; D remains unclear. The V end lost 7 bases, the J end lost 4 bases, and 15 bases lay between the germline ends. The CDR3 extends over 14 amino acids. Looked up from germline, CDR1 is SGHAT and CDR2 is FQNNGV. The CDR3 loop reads CASKPPARPDTQYF. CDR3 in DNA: TGTGCCAGCAAACCCCCCGCCCGGCCAGATACGCAGTATTTT.

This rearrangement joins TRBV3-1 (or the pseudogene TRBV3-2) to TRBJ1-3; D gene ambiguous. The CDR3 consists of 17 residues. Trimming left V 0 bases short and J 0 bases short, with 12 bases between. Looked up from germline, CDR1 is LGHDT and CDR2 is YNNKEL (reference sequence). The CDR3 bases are TGTGCCAGCAGCCAAGACGTGGGTTCGCACTCTGGAAACACCATATATTTT. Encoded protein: CASSQDVGSHSGNTIYF.

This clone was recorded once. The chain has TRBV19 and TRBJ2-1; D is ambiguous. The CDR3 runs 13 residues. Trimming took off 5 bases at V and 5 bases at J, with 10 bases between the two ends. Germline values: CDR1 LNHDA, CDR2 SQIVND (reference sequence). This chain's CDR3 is CASSLQAHNEQFF. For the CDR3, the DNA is TGTGCCAGTAGTCTCCAGGCGCACAATGAGCAGTTCTTC.

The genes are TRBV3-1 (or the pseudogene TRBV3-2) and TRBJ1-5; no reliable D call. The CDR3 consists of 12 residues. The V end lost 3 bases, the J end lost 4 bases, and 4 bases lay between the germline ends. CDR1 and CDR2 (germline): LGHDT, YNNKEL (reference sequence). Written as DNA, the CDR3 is TGTGCCAGCAGCCACCGTAATCAGCCCCAGCATTTT. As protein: CASSHRNQPQHF.

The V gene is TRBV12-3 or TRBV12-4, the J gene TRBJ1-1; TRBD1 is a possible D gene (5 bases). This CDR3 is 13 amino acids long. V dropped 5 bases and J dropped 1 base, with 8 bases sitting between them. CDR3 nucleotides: TGTGCCAGCAGTCCGGACAAGAACACTGAAGCTTTCTTT. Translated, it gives CASSPDKNTEAFF.

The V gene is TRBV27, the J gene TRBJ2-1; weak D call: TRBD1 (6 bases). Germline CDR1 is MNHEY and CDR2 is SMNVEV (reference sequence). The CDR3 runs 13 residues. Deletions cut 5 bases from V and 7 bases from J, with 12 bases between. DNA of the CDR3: TGTGCCAGCAGTCCAACGGACAGTAATGAGCAGTTCTTC. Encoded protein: CASSPTDSNEQFF.

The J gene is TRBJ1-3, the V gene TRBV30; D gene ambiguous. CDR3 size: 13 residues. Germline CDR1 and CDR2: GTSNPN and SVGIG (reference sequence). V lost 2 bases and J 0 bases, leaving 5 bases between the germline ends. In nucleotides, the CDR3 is TGTGCCTGGAGTTTGAGCTCTGGAAACACCATATATTTT. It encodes CAWSLSSGNTIYF.

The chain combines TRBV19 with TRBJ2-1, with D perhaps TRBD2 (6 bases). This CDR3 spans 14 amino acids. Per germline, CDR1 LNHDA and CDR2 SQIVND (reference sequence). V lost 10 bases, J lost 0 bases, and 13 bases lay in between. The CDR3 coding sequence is TGTGCCACTAGGGGACTGCACTCCTACAATGAGCAGTTCTTC. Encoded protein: CATRGLHSYNEQFF.

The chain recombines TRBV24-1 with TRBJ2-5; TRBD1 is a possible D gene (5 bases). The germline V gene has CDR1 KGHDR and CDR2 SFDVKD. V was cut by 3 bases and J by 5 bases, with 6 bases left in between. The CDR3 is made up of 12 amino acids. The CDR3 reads CATSDDSETQYF. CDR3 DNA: TGTGCCACCAGTGATGACAGTGAGACCCAGTACTTC.

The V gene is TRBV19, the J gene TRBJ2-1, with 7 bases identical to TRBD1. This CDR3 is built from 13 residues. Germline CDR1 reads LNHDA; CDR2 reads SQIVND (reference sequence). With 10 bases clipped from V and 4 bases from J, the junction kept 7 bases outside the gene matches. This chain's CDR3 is CATGTVGYNEQFF. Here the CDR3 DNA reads TGTGCCACCGGGACAGTGGGGTACAATGAGCAGTTCTTC.

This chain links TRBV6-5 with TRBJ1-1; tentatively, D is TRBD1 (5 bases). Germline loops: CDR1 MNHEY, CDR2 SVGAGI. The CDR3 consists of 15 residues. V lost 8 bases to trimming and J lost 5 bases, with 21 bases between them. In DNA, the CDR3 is TGTGCCAGCTCGGGAGGGGACTCCGGTAGTACTGAAGCTTTCTTT. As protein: CASSGGDSGSTEAFF.

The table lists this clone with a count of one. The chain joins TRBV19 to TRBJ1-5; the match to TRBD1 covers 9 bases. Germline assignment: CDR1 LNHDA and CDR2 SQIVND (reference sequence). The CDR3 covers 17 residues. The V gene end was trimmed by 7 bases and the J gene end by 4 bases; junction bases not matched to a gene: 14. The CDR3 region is CASINSEGQGPNQPQHF. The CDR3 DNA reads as TGTGCCAGTATCAATTCCGAGGGACAGGGTCCTAATCAGCCCCAGCATTTT.

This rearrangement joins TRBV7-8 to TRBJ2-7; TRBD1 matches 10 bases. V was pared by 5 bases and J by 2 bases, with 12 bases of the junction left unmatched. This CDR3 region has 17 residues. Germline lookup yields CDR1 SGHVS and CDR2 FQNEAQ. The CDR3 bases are TGTGCCAGCAGCCGCGGCGCCGGGACAGGGGCCACCTACGAGCAGTACGTC. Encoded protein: CASSRGAGTGATYEQYV.

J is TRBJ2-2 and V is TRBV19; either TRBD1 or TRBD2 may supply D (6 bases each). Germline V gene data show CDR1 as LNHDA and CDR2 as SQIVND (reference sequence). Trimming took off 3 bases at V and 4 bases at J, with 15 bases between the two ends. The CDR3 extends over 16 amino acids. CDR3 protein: CASSMIRGQGTGELFF. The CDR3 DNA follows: TGTGCCAGTAGTATGATCCGGGGGCAGGGCACCGGGGAGCTGTTTTTT.

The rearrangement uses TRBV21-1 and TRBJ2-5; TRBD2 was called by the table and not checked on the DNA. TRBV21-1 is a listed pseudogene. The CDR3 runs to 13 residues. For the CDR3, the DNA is TGTGCCAGCGCCGACGGGGGTGGGGAGACCCAGTACTTC. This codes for CASADGGGETQYF.